This is a list of T cell receptor beta chains from one sample in a study of T cell responses to AZD1222 COVID-19 vaccine. Only in-frame clones appear in the TCRdb table, and some are missing; sequencing was by immunoSEQ multiplex PCR. The sample consists of 99,000 or so clones, about 88% of them appearing once. The sequencing used peripheral blood, collected on day 0 of AZD1222 vaccination. These receptor sequences come from an adult in good health. Both conserved end residues are part of each CDR3. D genes are given only for firm matches. Where a row states a size, it is once, few, many or the class of an expanded clone; other rows omit it.

D: NA
size: NA
V: TRBV7-8
J: TRBJ2-5
DNA: TGTGCCAGCAGCCCGCGGCAGAAAGAGACCCAGTACTTC
CDR3: CASSPRQKETQYF

D: TRBD1
size: NA
V: TRBV5-1
J: TRBJ1-4
DNA: TGCGCCAGCAGCCCTAGACAGGGGGAAGGTACTAATGAAAAACTGTTTTTT
CDR3: CASSPRQGEGTNEKLFF

D: NA
size: NA
V: TRBV7-6
J: TRBJ1-5
DNA: TGTGCCAGCAGCTTAATGGGGGGGAGCAATCAGCCCCAGCATTTT
CDR3: CASSLMGGSNQPQHF

D: TRBD1
size: NA
V: TRBV5-5
J: TRBJ1-1
DNA: TGTGCCAGCAGCCTAGGACAGGCCAGGTCGTACACTGAAGCTTTCTTT
CDR3: CASSLGQARSYTEAFF

D: NA
size: few
V: TRBV5-1
J: TRBJ1-5
DNA: TGCGCCAGCAGCCCCTCTGGAGGGGGTCAGCCCCAGCATTTT
CDR3: CASSPSGGGQPQHF

D: NA
size: NA
V: TRBV2
J: TRBJ1-1
DNA: TGTGCCACCAGCTGGGGGACGAACACTGAAGCTTTCTTT
CDR3: CATSWGTNTEAFF

D: NA
size: NA
V: TRBV5-1
J: TRBJ1-1
DNA: TGCGCCAGCAGCTTAGTCGGGTTAACTCGTGAAGCTTTCTTT
CDR3: CASSLVGLTREAFF

D: NA
size: NA
V: TRBV7-9
J: TRBJ1-1
DNA: TGTGCCAGCAGCTTAGATAATGTGGGTGAAGCTTTCTTT
CDR3: CASSLDNVGEAFF

D: NA
size: NA
V: TRBV5-6
J: TRBJ2-7
DNA: TGTGCCAGCAGCTCAGCGTGGGGGGGCCCCTACGAGCAGTACTTC
CDR3: CASSSAWGGPYEQYF

D: TRBD2
size: NA
V: TRBV4-2
J: TRBJ2-2
DNA: TGTGCCAGCAGCCAACTACCTAGCGGGGGGCCCAACACCGGGGAGCTGTTTTTT
CDR3: CASSQLPSGGPNTGELFF

D: NA
size: NA
V: TRBV5-1
J: TRBJ1-1
DNA: TGCGCCAGCAGCTTGACAGTTAACACTGAAGCTTTCTTT
CDR3: CASSLTVNTEAFF

D: NA
size: NA
V: TRBV7-9
J: TRBJ2-2
DNA: TGTGCCAGCAGCTCGGGGGATCGGGTGCGCGGGGAAACCGGGGAGCTGTTTTTT
CDR3: CASSSGDRVRGETGELFF

D: NA
size: NA
V: TRBV10-3
J: TRBJ1-5
DNA: TGTGCCATCAGTGAGAATGCACGAGGAAAAGGCTATCAGCCCCAGCATTTT
CDR3: CAISENARGKGYQPQHF

D: TRBD2
size: NA
V: TRBV3-1/TRBV3-2
J: TRBJ2-1
DNA: TGTGCCAGCAGCCAAATCTGGGGGGAGGGGAATGAGCAGTTCTTC
CDR3: CASSQIWGEGNEQFF

D: NA
size: NA
V: TRBV5-8
J: TRBJ2-3
DNA: TGTGCCAGCAGCTTGAGAGGGGGGGCAAACACAGATACGCAGTATTTT
CDR3: CASSLRGGANTDTQYF

D: NA
size: NA
V: TRBV30
J: TRBJ1-5
DNA: TGTGCCTGGAAGTGGCCCGTACCCCAGCCCCAGCATTTT
CDR3: CAWKWPVPQPQHF

D: NA
size: NA
V: TRBV2
J: TRBJ2-7
DNA: TGTGCCAGCGCAAGGGGGGAGACCTACGAGCAGTACTTC
CDR3: CASARGETYEQYF

D: NA
size: once
V: TRBV5-1
J: TRBJ2-5
DNA: TGCGCCAGCAGCCGCCGAGTAGACAGGCAAGAGACCCAGTACTTC
CDR3: CASSRRVDRQETQYF

D: NA
size: many
V: TRBV2
J: TRBJ1-3
DNA: TGTGCCAGCACTGGTCGGCAATCTGGAAACACCATATATTTT
CDR3: CASTGRQSGNTIYF

D: NA
size: NA
V: TRBV10-3
J: TRBJ2-7
DNA: TGTGCCATCAGTGGGGAGCCCCACGAGCAGTACTTC
CDR3: CAISGEPHEQYF

D: NA
size: NA
V: TRBV6-5
J: TRBJ1-1
DNA: TGTGCCAGCAGTTACCTAAGGCAGAACACTGAAGCTTTCTTT
CDR3: CASSYLRQNTEAFF

D: TRBD1
size: once
V: TRBV9
J: TRBJ2-1
DNA: TGTGCCAGCTCCTCGGGACAGGGGGCGCGAAATGAGCAGTTCTTC
CDR3: CASSSGQGARNEQFF

D: NA
size: NA
V: TRBV27
J: TRBJ2-3
DNA: TGTGCCAGCAGTTTTGGTGGGGGGGCCTCTACGCAGTATTTT
CDR3: CASSFGGGASTQYF

D: NA
size: NA
V: TRBV2
J: TRBJ1-2
DNA: TGTGCCAGCAGTGGGCAGGGTGGGAGCTATGGCTACACCTTC
CDR3: CASSGQGGSYGYTF

D: NA
size: NA
V: TRBV18
J: TRBJ2-3
DNA: TGTGCCAGCTCACCGATAGGGACGATAACAGATACGCAGTATTTT
CDR3: CASSPIGTITDTQYF

D: NA
size: NA
V: TRBV5-5
J: TRBJ1-6
DNA: TGTGCCAGCAGCTTGGAAAATTCACCCCTCCACTTT
CDR3: CASSLENSPLHF

D: NA
size: NA
V: TRBV6-1
J: TRBJ1-2
DNA: TGTGCCAGCAGTGAAGTCCACCAGGTCTATGGCTACACCTTC
CDR3: CASSEVHQVYGYTF

D: NA
size: NA
V: TRBV19
J: TRBJ2-1
DNA: TGTGCCAGTGGTCTGGGGAGCTCCTACAATGAGCAGTTCTTC
CDR3: CASGLGSSYNEQFF

D: TRBD1
size: NA
V: TRBV6-5
J: TRBJ1-6
DNA: TGTGCCAGCAGTTACCGGGACAGGGGGCTGTCACCCCTCCACTTT
CDR3: CASSYRDRGLSPLHF

D: TRBD2
size: NA
V: TRBV25-1
J: TRBJ2-1
DNA: TGTGCCAGCAGTGAATTACGGGGGGGAGGCGATGAGCAGTTCTTC
CDR3: CASSELRGGGDEQFF

D: TRBD2
size: NA
V: TRBV19
J: TRBJ2-4
DNA: TGTGCCAGTAGTATACAAGGACTAGCCCAAAACATTCAGTACTTC
CDR3: CASSIQGLAQNIQYF

D: TRBD1
size: NA
V: TRBV18
J: TRBJ2-7
DNA: TGTGCCAGCTCACCATCCGGGACAGTCTACGAGCAGTACTTC
CDR3: CASSPSGTVYEQYF

D: NA
size: NA
V: TRBV30
J: TRBJ2-5
DNA: TGTGCCTGCAACCAGGGACTTGGGGAGACCCAGTACTTC
CDR3: CACNQGLGETQYF

D: NA
size: NA
V: TRBV5-6
J: TRBJ1-3
DNA: TGTGCCAGCAGCTTCTCCAGGTCCCTACAAAACACCATATATTTT
CDR3: CASSFSRSLQNTIYF

D: TRBD1
size: few
V: TRBV5-4
J: TRBJ2-7
DNA: TGTGCCAGCAGCGCGGACTCGACAGGGGTTATCTACGAGCAGTACTTC
CDR3: CASSADSTGVIYEQYF

D: NA
size: NA
V: TRBV19
J: TRBJ1-5
DNA: TGTGCCAGTAGTAGATTACAGGGCAATCAGCCCCAGCATTTT
CDR3: CASSRLQGNQPQHF

D: NA
size: NA
V: TRBV27
J: TRBJ2-2
DNA: TGTGCCAGCAGTTTATCGATAGCATACTTATATGGCGCCGGGGAGCTGTTTTTT
CDR3: CASSLSIAYLYGAGELFF

D: NA
size: NA
V: TRBV18
J: TRBJ2-7
DNA: TGTGCCAGCTCACCATCCAGCGAGCAGTACTTC
CDR3: CASSPSSEQYF

D: NA
size: NA
V: TRBV2
J: TRBJ1-2
DNA: TGTGCCAGCAGTGAAGGGCCCGCAGGGAACGGGTATGGCTACACCTTC
CDR3: CASSEGPAGNGYGYTF

D: NA
size: NA
V: TRBV7-9
J: TRBJ1-1
DNA: TGTGCCAGCAGCTTAGAGACGGCTTTCTTT
CDR3: CASSLETAFF

D: NA
size: NA
V: TRBV27
J: TRBJ1-5
DNA: TGTGCCAGCAGTTTCTATTGGGGTGGCAATCAGCCCCAGCATTTT
CDR3: CASSFYWGGNQPQHF

D: TRBD2
size: NA
V: TRBV11-2
J: TRBJ2-1
DNA: TGTGCCAGCAGCTCAGGGACTAGTGGGGGCCGGGTCTTCTTC
CDR3: CASSSGTSGGRVFF

D: NA
size: NA
V: TRBV9
J: TRBJ1-4
DNA: TGTGCCAGCAGCGTCGGAGGGTCCGCTGAAAAACTGTTTTTT
CDR3: CASSVGGSAEKLFF

D: NA
size: once
V: TRBV6-5
J: TRBJ2-4
DNA: TGTGCCAGCATAGGGATTCCCAAAAACATTCAGTACTTC
CDR3: CASIGIPKNIQYF

D: TRBD2
size: NA
V: TRBV11-2
J: TRBJ2-2
DNA: TGTGCCAGCACCACCACGTCGGGGGGAGACACCGGGGAGCTGTTTTTT
CDR3: CASTTTSGGDTGELFF

D: TRBD1
size: NA
V: TRBV19
J: TRBJ2-7
DNA: TGTGCCAGTAGTACATCGGACAGGGGGCTGGACGAGCAGTACTTC
CDR3: CASSTSDRGLDEQYF

D: NA
size: NA
V: TRBV20-1
J: TRBJ1-2
DNA: TGCAGTGCTAGTGGGACGTCCCCAGCTAACTATGGCTACACCTTC
CDR3: CSASGTSPANYGYTF

D: TRBD1
size: NA
V: TRBV12-5
J: TRBJ2-7
DNA: TGTGCTAGTGGTTTGGTATTGGGACAGGATAGCGAGCAGTACTTC
CDR3: CASGLVLGQDSEQYF

D: NA
size: NA
V: TRBV12-3/TRBV12-4
J: TRBJ1-3
DNA: TGTGCCAGCAGTTTAATTGGAAACACCATATATTTT
CDR3: CASSLIGNTIYF

D: TRBD2
size: NA
V: TRBV4-2
J: TRBJ2-4
DNA: TGTGCCAGCAGCCAAGACAGACTAAGCGGGGACAACATTCAGTACTTC
CDR3: CASSQDRLSGDNIQYF

D: NA
size: NA
V: TRBV19
J: TRBJ1-3
DNA: TGTGCCAGTGGGAAATTGGAGGGGCGATCTGGAAACACCATATATTTT
CDR3: CASGKLEGRSGNTIYF

D: TRBD1
size: few
V: TRBV7-9
J: TRBJ1-2
DNA: TGTGCCAGCAGCCCAGGCAGGGGGGTTTTGTATGGCTACACCTTC
CDR3: CASSPGRGVLYGYTF

D: NA
size: NA
V: TRBV18
J: TRBJ2-5
DNA: TGTGCCAGCTCTGGGGAGACCCAGTACTTC
CDR3: CASSGETQYF

D: NA
size: NA
V: TRBV18
J: TRBJ1-1
DNA: TGTGCCAGCTCACCACCCTCAGCTTACCAAAACACTGAAGCTTTCTTT
CDR3: CASSPPSAYQNTEAFF

D: TRBD1
size: NA
V: TRBV18
J: TRBJ1-1
DNA: TGTGCCAGCTCACCTGGACAGGGATTTGGGTACACTGAAGCTTTCTTT
CDR3: CASSPGQGFGYTEAFF